This T cell receptor beta chain was profiled in a study of cytomegalovirus exposure and HLA in healthy donors. The CDR3 totals 14 residues. In germline, CDR1 is SGHNT, CDR2 YYREEE (reference sequence). The junction had 2 bases not matched to a gene; V was cut back by 2 bases and J by 4 bases. Study-level results: The records held CMV serostatus as the only immune exposure information. Associated with cytomegalovirus, according to the listing, were 150 to 200 TCR beta chains.

To note about this clone: Its antigen remains unidentified.

The PCR ran on 60 Vbeta and 13 Jbeta primers. TCRdb's copy holds only in-frame clones and misses some; the assay was immunoSEQ multiplex PCR. Among 90,000 to 100,000 clones, under 90% were seen once, and the ten largest hold 3.5% to 4%. V is TRBV5-4 and J is TRBJ2-2, with 7 bases fitting TRBD2. This TCR was sampled from a man between 45 and 60 years old in good health and CMV-seronegative. Sequenced: PBMCs. Here the CDR3 reads CASSFRGGTGELFF. The CDR3 DNA reads as TGTGCCAGCAGCTTTCGCGGGGGCACCGGGGAGCTGTTTTTT.